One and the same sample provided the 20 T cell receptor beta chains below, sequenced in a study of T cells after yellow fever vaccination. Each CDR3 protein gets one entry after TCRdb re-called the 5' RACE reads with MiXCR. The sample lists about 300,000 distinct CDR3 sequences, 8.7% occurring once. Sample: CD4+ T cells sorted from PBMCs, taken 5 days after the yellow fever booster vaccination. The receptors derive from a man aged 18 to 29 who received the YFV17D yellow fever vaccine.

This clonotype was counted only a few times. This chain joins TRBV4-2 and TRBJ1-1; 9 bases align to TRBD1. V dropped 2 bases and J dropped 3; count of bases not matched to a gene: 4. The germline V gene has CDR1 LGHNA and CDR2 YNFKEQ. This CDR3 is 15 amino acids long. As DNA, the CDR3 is TGTGCCAGCAGCCAAACAGGGGGCGCGGACACTGAAGCTTTCTTT. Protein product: CASSQTGGADTEAFF.

CDR3 coding DNA: TGTGCCAGCAGCTTATCACAGGGGGCACGGGGACGTGAAAAACTGTTTTTT. This encodes CASSLSQGARGREKLFF. V usage is TRBV11-2 and J usage is TRBJ1-4; 9 bases are shared with TRBD1. The germline V gene encodes CDR1 SGHAT and CDR2 FQNNGV. The length of the CDR3 is 17 residues. J was trimmed by 7 bases and V by 2 bases; bases with no gene match: 11.

The CDR3: CASSPNSYRTGYTF. The CDR3 region has the DNA TGTGCCAGCAGTCCAAACTCCTACAGGACGGGCTACACCTTC. The chain combines TRBV7-2 with TRBJ1-2; D possibly corresponds to TRBD1 (5 bases). Germline V CDR1 and CDR2: SGHTA, FQGNSA. CDR3 size: 14 residues. Deletions cut 6 bases from V and 8 bases from J, with 19 bases between.

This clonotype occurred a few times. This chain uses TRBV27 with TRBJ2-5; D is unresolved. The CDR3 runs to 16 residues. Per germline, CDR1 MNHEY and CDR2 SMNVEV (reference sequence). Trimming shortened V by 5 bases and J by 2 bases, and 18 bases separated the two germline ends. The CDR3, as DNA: TGTGCCAGCAGTCTTTCGGACCGACCCACACAAGAGACCCAGTACTTC. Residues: CASSLSDRPTQETQYF.

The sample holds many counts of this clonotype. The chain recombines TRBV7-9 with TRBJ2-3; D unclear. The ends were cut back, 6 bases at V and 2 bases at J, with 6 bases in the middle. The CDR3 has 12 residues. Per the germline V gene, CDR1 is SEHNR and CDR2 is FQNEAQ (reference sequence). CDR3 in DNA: TGTGCCAGCAGACAATACACAGATACGCAGTATTTT. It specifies CASRQYTDTQYF.

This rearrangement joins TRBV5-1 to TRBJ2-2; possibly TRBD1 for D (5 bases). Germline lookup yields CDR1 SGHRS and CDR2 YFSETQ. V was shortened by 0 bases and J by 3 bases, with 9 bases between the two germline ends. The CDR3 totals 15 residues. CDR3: CASSLATGDTGELFF. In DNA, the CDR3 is TGCGCCAGCAGCTTGGCCACAGGAGACACCGGGGAGCTGTTTTTT.

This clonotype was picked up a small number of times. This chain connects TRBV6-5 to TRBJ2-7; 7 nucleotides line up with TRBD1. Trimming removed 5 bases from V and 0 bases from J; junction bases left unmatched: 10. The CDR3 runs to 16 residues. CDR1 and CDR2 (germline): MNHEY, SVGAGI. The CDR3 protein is CASSTSRQGVSYEQYF. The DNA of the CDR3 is TGTGCCAGCAGTACCTCCAGACAGGGCGTCTCCTACGAGCAGTACTTC.

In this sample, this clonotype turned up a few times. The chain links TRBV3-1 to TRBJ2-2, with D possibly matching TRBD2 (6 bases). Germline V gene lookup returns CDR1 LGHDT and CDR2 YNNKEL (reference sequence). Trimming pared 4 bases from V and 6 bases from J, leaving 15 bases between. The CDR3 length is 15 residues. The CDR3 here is CASSPWGGDAGELFF. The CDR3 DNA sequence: TGTGCCAGCAGCCCCTGGGGCGGGGACGCCGGGGAGCTGTTTTTT. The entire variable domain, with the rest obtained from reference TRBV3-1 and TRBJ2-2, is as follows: DTAVSQTPKYLVTQMGNDKSIKCEQNLGHDTMYWYKQDSKKFLKIMFSYNNKELIINETVPNRFSPKSPDKAHLNLHINSLELGDSAVYFCASSPWGGDAGELFFGEGSRLTVL.

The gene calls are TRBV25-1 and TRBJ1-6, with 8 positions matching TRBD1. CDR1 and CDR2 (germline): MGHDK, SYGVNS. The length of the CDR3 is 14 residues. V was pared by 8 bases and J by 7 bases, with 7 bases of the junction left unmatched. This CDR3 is CASCQTGVNSPLHF. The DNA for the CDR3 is TGTGCCAGCTGCCAGACAGGGGTGAATTCACCCCTCCACTTT.

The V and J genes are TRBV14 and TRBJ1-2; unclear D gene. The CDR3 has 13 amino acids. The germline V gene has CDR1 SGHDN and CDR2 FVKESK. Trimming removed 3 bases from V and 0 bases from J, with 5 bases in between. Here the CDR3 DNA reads TGTGCCAGCAGCCAGATATCTAACTATGGCTACACCTTC. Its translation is CASSQISNYGYTF.

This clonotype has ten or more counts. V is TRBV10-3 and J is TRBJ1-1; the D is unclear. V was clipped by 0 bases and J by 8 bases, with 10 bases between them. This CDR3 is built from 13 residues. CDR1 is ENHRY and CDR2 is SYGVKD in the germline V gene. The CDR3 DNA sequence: TGTGCCATCAGTGAGTCGAGTACATCCGAAGCTTTCTTT. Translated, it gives CAISESSTSEAFF.

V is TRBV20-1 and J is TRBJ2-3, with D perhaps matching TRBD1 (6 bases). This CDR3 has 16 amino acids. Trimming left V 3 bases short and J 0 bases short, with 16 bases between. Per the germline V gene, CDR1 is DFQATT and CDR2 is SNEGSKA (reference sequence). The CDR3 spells CSARPPDRSSTDTQYF. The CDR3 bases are TGCAGTGCTAGGCCTCCGGACAGATCTAGCACAGATACGCAGTATTTT.

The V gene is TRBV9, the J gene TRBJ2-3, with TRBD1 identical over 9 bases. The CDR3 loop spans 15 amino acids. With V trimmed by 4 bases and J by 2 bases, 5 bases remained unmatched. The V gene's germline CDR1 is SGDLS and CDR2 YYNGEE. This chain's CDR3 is CASSWGQGDTDTQYF. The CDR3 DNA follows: TGTGCCAGCAGCTGGGGACAGGGAGACACAGATACGCAGTATTTT.

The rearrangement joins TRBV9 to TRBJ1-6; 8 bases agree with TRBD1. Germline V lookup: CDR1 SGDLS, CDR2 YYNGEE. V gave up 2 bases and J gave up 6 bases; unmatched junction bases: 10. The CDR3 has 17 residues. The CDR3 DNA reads TGTGCCAGCAGCGTCCTCCCGGGACAGGCGGGTAATTCACCCCTCCACTTT. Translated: CASSVLPGQAGNSPLHF.

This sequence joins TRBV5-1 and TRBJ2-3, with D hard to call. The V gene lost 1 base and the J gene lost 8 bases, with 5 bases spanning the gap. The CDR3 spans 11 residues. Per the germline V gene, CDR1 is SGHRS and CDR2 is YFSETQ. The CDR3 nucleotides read TGCGCCAGCAGCTTGAGTGGTACGCAGTATTTT. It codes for CASSLSGTQYF.

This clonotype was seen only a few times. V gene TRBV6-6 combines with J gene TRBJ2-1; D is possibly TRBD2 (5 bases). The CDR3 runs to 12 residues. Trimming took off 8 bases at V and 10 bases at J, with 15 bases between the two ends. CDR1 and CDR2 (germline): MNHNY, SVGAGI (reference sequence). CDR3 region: CASRPEGPEQFF. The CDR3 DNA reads TGTGCCAGCCGCCCCGAGGGCCCCGAGCAGTTCTTC.

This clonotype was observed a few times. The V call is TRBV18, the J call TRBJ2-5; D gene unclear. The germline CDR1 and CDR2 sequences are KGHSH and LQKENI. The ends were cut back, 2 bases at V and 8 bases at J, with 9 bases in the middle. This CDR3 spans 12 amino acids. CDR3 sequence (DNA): TGTGCCAGCTCACCAATTACTACCACCCAGTACTTC. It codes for CASSPITTTQYF.

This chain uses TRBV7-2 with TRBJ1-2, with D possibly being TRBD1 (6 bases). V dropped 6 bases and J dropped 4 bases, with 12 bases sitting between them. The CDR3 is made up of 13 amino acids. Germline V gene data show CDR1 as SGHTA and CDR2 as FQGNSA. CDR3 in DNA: TGTGCCAGCAGTCCGGACAGTACCTATGGCTACACCTTC. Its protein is CASSPDSTYGYTF. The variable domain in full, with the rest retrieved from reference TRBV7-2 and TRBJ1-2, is GAGVSQSPSNKVTEKGKDVELRCDPISGHTALYWYRQSLGQGLEFLIYFQGNSAPDKSGLPSDRFSAERTGGSVSTLTIQRTQQEDSAVYLCASSPDSTYGYTFGSGTRLTVV.

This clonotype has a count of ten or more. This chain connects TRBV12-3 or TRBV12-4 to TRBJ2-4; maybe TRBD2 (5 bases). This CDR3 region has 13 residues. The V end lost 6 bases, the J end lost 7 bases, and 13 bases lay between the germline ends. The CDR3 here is CASRRASSNIQYF. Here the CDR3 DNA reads TGTGCCAGCAGACGGGCTAGCAGCAACATTCAGTACTTC.

CDR3 amino acids: CASSFYRGSTDTQYF. Here the CDR3 DNA reads TGTGCCAGCAGTTTTTACAGGGGTAGCACAGATACGCAGTATTTT. J is TRBJ2-3 and V is TRBV12-3 or TRBV12-4; TRBD1 aligns across 7 bases. The V gene end was trimmed by 3 bases and the J gene end by 0 bases; junction bases not matched to a gene: 3. The CDR3 consists of 15 residues.